What follows is one T cell receptor beta chain and its context. No antigen is known for it. The PCR used 60 Vbeta and 13 Jbeta primers. The protocol was immunoSEQ multiplex PCR, while the TCRdb copy is restricted to in-frame clones and leaves out a portion. The sample has under 250,000 clones; approximately 85% are singletons. The data stem from a study of cytomegalovirus exposure and HLA in healthy donors. Findings and caveats of the study: Researchers counted around 160 TCR beta chains as cytomegalovirus-associated. The authors considered a cluster of highly shared sequence variants likely to be a sequencing artifact.

Sequenced: PBMCs. The clonotype originates from a woman in her 50s in good health and CMV-seronegative.

CDR3 in amino acids: CASSMDSNEKLFF. Written as DNA, the CDR3 is TGTGCCAGCAGTATGGACAGCAATGAAAAACTGTTTTTT. The V call is TRBV2, the J call TRBJ1-4; D might be TRBD1 (6 bases). The CDR3 has 13 residues. Germline loops: CDR1 SNHLY, CDR2 FYNNEI. V gave up 5 bases and J gave up 5 bases, with 9 bases separating them.